This TCR beta chain comes out of a study of radiotherapy plus CTLA-4 blockade in lung cancer. Study outcomes and limitations: Radiotherapy with ipilimumab was followed by blood expansion of tumor-derived clones.

Looked up from germline, CDR1 is MDHEN and CDR2 is SYDVKM. V lost 3 bases and J 0 bases, leaving 21 bases between the germline ends. The CDR3 sequence is 18 residues long. Concerning this clone itself: What it binds is not known. This specimen includes other DNA sequences encoding the same CDR3.

The protocol was immunoSEQ multiplex PCR, while the TCRdb copy is restricted to in-frame clones and leaves out a portion. This table has about 51,000 clones, approximately 80% appearing once. The sequence derives from a human donor with non-small cell lung cancer whose response to radiotherapy plus ipilimumab could not be evaluated. This chain joins TRBV28 and TRBJ2-7; possible D gene TRBD1, 6 bases. The sample consisted of peripheral blood, taken from a patient treated with radiotherapy plus ipilimumab. The CDR3 sequence: CASSFPRLRQVYSYEQYF. In nucleotides, the CDR3 is TGTGCCAGCAGTTTCCCCCGCCTACGACAGGTTTACTCCTACGAGCAGTACTTC.